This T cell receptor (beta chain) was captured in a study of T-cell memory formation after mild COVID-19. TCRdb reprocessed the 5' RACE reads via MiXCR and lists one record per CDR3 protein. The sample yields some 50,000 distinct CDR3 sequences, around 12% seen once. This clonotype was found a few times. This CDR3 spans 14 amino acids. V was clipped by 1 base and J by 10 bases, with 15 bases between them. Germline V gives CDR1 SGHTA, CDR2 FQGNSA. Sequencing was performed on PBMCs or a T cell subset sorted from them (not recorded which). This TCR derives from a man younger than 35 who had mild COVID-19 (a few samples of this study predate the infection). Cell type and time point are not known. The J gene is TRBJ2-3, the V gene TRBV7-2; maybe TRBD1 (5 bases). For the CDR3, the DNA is TGTGCCAGCAGCTTAGTGGTACAGGAGAGAGCGCAGTATTTT. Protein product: CASSLVVQERAQYF.